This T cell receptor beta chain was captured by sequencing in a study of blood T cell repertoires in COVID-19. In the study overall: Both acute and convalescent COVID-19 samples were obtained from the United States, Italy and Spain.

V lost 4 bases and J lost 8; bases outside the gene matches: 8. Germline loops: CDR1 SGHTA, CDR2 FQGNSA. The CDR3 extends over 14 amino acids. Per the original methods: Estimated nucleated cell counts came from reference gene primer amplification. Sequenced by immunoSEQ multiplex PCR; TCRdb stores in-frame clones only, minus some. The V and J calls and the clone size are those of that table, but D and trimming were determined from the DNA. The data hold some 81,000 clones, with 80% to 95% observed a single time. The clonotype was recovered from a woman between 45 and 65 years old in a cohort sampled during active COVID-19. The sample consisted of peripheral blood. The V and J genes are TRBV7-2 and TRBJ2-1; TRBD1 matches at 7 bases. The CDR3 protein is CASSSPTGTHEQFF. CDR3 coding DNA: TGTGCCAGCAGCTCCCCGACAGGGACCCATGAGCAGTTCTTC. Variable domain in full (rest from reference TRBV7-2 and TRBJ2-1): GAGVSQSPSNKVTEKGKDVELRCDPISGHTALYWYRQSLGQGLEFLIYFQGNSAPDKSGLPSDRFSAERTGGSVSTLTIQRTQQEDSAVYLCASSSPTGTHEQFFGPGTRLTVL.